The clone carrying this TCR beta chain was found many times. Regions amplified from RNA transcripts were the TCR beta CDR3 regions. During a first-round RT-PCR of the TCR CDR3, the HTBI primer set was used. TCRdb reanalysed the multiplex PCR reads using MiXCR and keeps one entry per CDR3 protein. The table includes fewer than 450,000 distinct CDR3 sequences, approximately 17% detected once. V dropped 2 bases and J dropped 7 bases, with 9 bases sitting between them. CDR1 and CDR2 from the germline V gene are SQVTM and ANQGSEA. The CDR3 extends over 12 amino acids. The data were taken from a study of T cells in Graves' hyperthyroidism and ophthalmopathy.

The sequenced material came from blood. The chain combines TRBV29-1 with TRBJ1-5; no clear D. The clonotype originates from a man between 18 and 29 years old with Graves' ophthalmopathy. CDR3 amino acids: CSVESGGQPQHF. CDR3 nucleotides: TGCAGCGTTGAAAGTGGAGGGCAGCCCCAGCATTTT. The complete variable domain, with remaining parts taken from reference TRBV29-1 and TRBJ1-5, reads SAVISQKPSRDICQRGTSLTIQCQVDSQVTMMFWYRQQPGQSLTLIATANQGSEATYESGFVIDKFPISRPNLTFSTLTVSNMSPEDSSIYLCSVESGGQPQHFGDGTRLSIL.